Shown below are 20 T cell receptor beta chains from a single sample sequenced in a study of OX40 agonist ivuxolimab in advanced cancers. Method: immunoSEQ multiplex PCR; TCRdb's copy keeps in-frame clones and lacks some. The table records under 70,000 clones, around nine tenths of them present only once. Sequenced material: CD4+ or CD8+ T cells sorted from blood, taken in a trial of the OX40 agonist ivuxolimab. These receptors all come from an adult with an advanced solid tumor such as melanoma, head and neck, liver or kidney cancer.

This clone was detected a few times. The chain links TRBV6-1 to TRBJ1-2, with 12 bases lining up with TRBD1. This CDR3 is 15 amino acids long. Germline V gives CDR1 MNHNS, CDR2 SASEGT. J lost 4 bases, V lost 9 bases, and 9 bases had no gene match. The CDR3 reads CASGTGGLLGYGYTF. The CDR3 nucleotides read TGTGCCAGTGGGACAGGGGGCCTCTTAGGCTATGGCTACACCTTC.

V is TRBV18 and J is TRBJ2-3, with 7 nucleotides matching TRBD2. V shed 6 bases, J shed 6 bases, and the junction held 15 bases outside the gene matches. The CDR3 extends over 16 amino acids. Germline V gene data show CDR1 as KGHSH and CDR2 as LQKENI. The CDR3 is CASSPPAAGEGDTQYF. Here the CDR3 DNA reads TGTGCCAGCTCGCCGCCCGCGGCGGGAGAGGGTGATACGCAGTATTTT.

The J gene is TRBJ2-7, the V gene TRBV7-2; TRBD1 might be the D (6 bases). CDR1 and CDR2 (germline): SGHTA, FQGNSA. The CDR3 length is 14 residues. V lost 1 base to trimming and J lost 3 bases, with 10 bases between them. CDR3 DNA: TGTGCCAGCAGCTTAGGAAGGACAGACTACGAGCAGTACTTC. Protein product: CASSLGRTDYEQYF.

The chain is built from TRBV19 and TRBJ2-7, with 11 bases lining up with TRBD1. From germline, CDR1 is LNHDA and CDR2 SQIVND (reference sequence). Unmatched junction bases numbered 11, after V lost 5 bases and J lost 5 bases. This CDR3 has 16 amino acids. Written as DNA, the CDR3 is TGTGCCAGTAGTGCTACAAGGGACAGGGGGAGGGACGAGCAGTACTTC. Translated: CASSATRDRGRDEQYF. Combining the CDR3 with reference TRBV19 and TRBJ2-7 gives the whole variable domain DGGITQSPKYLFRKEGQNVTLSCEQNLNHDAMYWYRQDPGQGLRLIYYSQIVNDFQKGDIAEGYSVSREKKESFPLTVTSAQKNPTAFYLCASSATRDRGRDEQYFGPGTRLTVT.

The V gene is TRBV6-6, the J gene TRBJ1-2; no reliable D call. CDR1 is MNHNY, CDR2 SVGAGI, per germline (reference sequence). The CDR3 extends over 12 amino acids. V dropped 3 bases and J dropped 7 bases, with 9 bases sitting between them. In DNA form, the CDR3 reads TGTGCCAGCAGTTATGACAAGCCTGGCTACACCTTC. It translates to CASSYDKPGYTF.

CDR3 bases: TGTGCCAGCAGCTTGGTGGGAAGAGGCGGGGAGCTGTTTTTT. Protein: CASSLVGRGGELFF. The chain is built from TRBV5-6 and TRBJ2-2, with no clear D. Germline loops: CDR1 SGHDT, CDR2 YYEEEE. Trimming left V 0 bases short and J 7 bases short, with 10 bases between. This CDR3 is built from 14 residues.

The chain has TRBV19 and TRBJ1-4; possible D gene TRBD1, 6 bases. The V end lost 7 bases, the J end lost 0 bases, and 15 bases lay between the germline ends. There are 16 residues in the CDR3. CDR1 and CDR2 from the germline V gene are LNHDA and SQIVND (reference sequence). CDR3 coding DNA: TGTGCCAGTAAACCGCAGGGGACTGCAACTAATGAAAAACTGTTTTTT. It specifies CASKPQGTATNEKLFF.

The chain employs TRBV4-3 and TRBJ2-1; maybe TRBD2 (6 bases). The CDR3 contains 15 residues. CDR1 and CDR2 from the germline V gene are LGHNA and YSLEER. V was cut by 0 bases and J by 3 bases, with 9 bases left in between. The CDR3 nucleotides are TGCGCCAGCAGCCAAGAGTCGGACTACTACAATGAGCAGTTCTTC. Translated, it gives CASSQESDYYNEQFF.

The chain uses TRBV2 and TRBJ1-2, with 7 bases identical to TRBD1. This CDR3 contains 15 residues. The germline V gene encodes CDR1 SNHLY and CDR2 FYNNEI. V trimming: 7 bases; J trimming: 0 bases; junction bases outside the gene matches: 8. The CDR3 coding sequence is TGTGCCAGCATTCCGGACAGGCGAGCTAACTATGGCTACACCTTC. Translation: CASIPDRRANYGYTF.

The V and J genes are TRBV9 and TRBJ2-1; D possibly corresponds to TRBD2 (6 bases). V dropped 6 bases and J dropped 9 bases, with 19 bases sitting between them. The germline V gene encodes CDR1 SGDLS and CDR2 YYNGEE. The CDR3 length is 14 residues. DNA of the CDR3: TGTGCCAGCACCACGGAGGGGTATAGGTGTGAGCAGTTCTTC. Translating it yields CASTTEGYRCEQFF. The complete variable domain, with remaining parts taken from reference TRBV9 and TRBJ2-1, reads DSGVTQTPKHLITATGQRVTLRCSPRSGDLSVYWYQQSLDQGLQFLIQYYNGEERAKGNILERFSAQQFPDLHSELNLSSLELGDSALYFCASTTEGYRCEQFFGPGTRLTVL.

In this sample, this clone turned up once. The chain employs TRBV9 and TRBJ2-3, with 10 bases lining up with TRBD2. V lost 4 bases to trimming and J lost 2 bases; unmatched junction nucleotides: 7. The CDR3 spans 16 residues. Looked up from germline, CDR1 is SGDLS and CDR2 is YYNGEE. The CDR3 DNA sequence: TGTGCCAGCAGCAAAAGTAGCGGGAGGTTCACAGATACGCAGTATTTT. It encodes CASSKSSGRFTDTQYF.

This rearrangement joins TRBV28 to TRBJ1-1, with D unclear. The germline CDR1 and CDR2 sequences are MDHEN and SYDVKM. V was cut by 5 bases and J by 0 bases, with 16 bases left in between. This CDR3 contains 16 residues. The CDR3 protein is CASSPRRSGLNTEAFF. The CDR3 DNA reads TGTGCCAGCAGTCCCAGGAGGAGTGGATTGAACACTGAAGCTTTCTTT.

The V gene is TRBV6-1, the J gene TRBJ2-2, with D possibly matching TRBD1 (7 bases). This CDR3 contains 15 residues. Per the germline V gene, CDR1 is MNHNS and CDR2 is SASEGT. The germline V and J ends were trimmed by 3 bases and 2 bases, with 10 bases remaining between them. In nucleotides, the CDR3 is TGTGCCAGCAGTGAGCGGGACAGAAACACCGGGGAGCTGTTTTTT. It specifies CASSERDRNTGELFF.

The genes are TRBV27 and TRBJ2-3; D may be TRBD1 (5 bases). The V end lost 3 bases, the J end lost 6 bases, and 19 bases lay between the germline ends. This CDR3 is built from 16 residues. Germline V gene sequence: CDR1 MNHEY, CDR2 SMNVEV (reference sequence). The CDR3 DNA is TGTGCCAGCAGTTTCAGCCCCCGGTATGGGGCGGATACGCAGTATTTT. Protein product: CASSFSPRYGADTQYF.

V gene TRBV2 combines with J gene TRBJ2-5; D possibly uses TRBD1 or TRBD2 (6 bases each). Per the germline V gene, CDR1 is SNHLY and CDR2 is FYNNEI. Trimming took 5 bases from V and 5 from J, leaving 12 bases between them. The CDR3 contains 13 residues. CDR3 residues: CASSLGAGETQYF. CDR3 DNA sequence: TGTGCCAGCAGTCTGGGGGCGGGGGAGACCCAGTACTTC.

This sequence joins TRBV5-1 and TRBJ2-7; 10 nucleotides agree with TRBD2. The CDR3 covers 15 residues. V was pared by 0 bases and J by 3 bases, with 3 bases of the junction left unmatched. CDR1 and CDR2 from the germline V gene are SGHRS and YFSETQ. CDR3 residues: CASSLASGRDYEQYF. CDR3 in DNA: TGCGCCAGCAGCTTGGCTAGCGGGAGAGACTACGAGCAGTACTTC.

The J gene is TRBJ1-2, the V gene TRBV7-9; D may be TRBD1 (6 bases). The CDR3 runs 14 residues. V shed 3 bases and J shed 7 bases, with 15 bases lying between them. Germline assignment: CDR1 SEHNR and CDR2 FQNEAQ (reference sequence). Here the CDR3 DNA reads TGTGCCAGCAGCTTGGGGCGGCAGGGGTCTGGCTACACCTTC. This codes for CASSLGRQGSGYTF.

This clone showed up just a few times. The V call is TRBV7-8, the J call TRBJ1-2; D is perhaps TRBD1 (6 bases). V was clipped by 3 bases and J by 3 bases, with 11 bases between them. The CDR3 covers 14 residues. From germline, CDR1 is SGHVS and CDR2 FQNEAQ. The CDR3 region is CASSLTRGDYGYTF. The CDR3 DNA is TGTGCCAGCAGCTTGACGAGGGGGGACTATGGCTACACCTTC.

V usage is TRBV19 and J usage is TRBJ1-4, with D possibly being TRBD1 (6 bases). The V gene's germline CDR1 is LNHDA and CDR2 SQIVND (reference sequence). Trimming shortened V by 9 bases and J by 5 bases, and 16 bases separated the two germline ends. This CDR3 comprises 14 residues. The CDR3 reads CASTLQGGNEKLFF. CDR3 nucleotide sequence: TGTGCCAGCACGCTACAGGGAGGAAATGAAAAACTGTTTTTT.

This clone appeared once. V is TRBV29-1 and J is TRBJ2-7; possibly TRBD2 for D (6 bases). Trimming cost V 7 bases and J 0 bases, with 7 bases left between them. Germline V gene data show CDR1 as SQVTM and CDR2 as ANQGSEA. This CDR3 is 11 amino acids long. The CDR3 DNA reads TGCAGCGGGGGGGACTCCTACGAGCAGTACTTC. It codes for CSGGDSYEQYF.